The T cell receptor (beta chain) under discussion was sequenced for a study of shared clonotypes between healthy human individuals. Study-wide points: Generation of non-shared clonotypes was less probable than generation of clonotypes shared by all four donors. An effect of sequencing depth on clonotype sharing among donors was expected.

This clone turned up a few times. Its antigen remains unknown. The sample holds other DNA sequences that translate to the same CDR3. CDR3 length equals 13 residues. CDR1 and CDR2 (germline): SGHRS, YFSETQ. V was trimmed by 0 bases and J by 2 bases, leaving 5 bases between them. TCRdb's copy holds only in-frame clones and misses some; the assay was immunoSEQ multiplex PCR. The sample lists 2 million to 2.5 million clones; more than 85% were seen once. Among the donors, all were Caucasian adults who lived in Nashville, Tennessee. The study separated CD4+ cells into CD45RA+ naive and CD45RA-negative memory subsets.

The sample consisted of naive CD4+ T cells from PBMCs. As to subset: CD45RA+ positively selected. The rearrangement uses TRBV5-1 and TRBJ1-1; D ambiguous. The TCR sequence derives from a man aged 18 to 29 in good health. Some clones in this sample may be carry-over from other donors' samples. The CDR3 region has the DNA TGCGCCAGCAGCTTGGTTCCAAACACTGAAGCTTTCTTT. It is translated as CASSLVPNTEAFF.